The rows below give T cell receptor beta chains drawn from one sample of a study of T-cell reconstitution after alpha-beta-depleted transplantation in children. TCRdb reprocessed the PCR reads with MiXCR, giving one entry per CDR3 protein. The sample shows fewer than 250,000 distinct CDR3 sequences, under 20% of them seen only once. The starting material was PBMCs, mostly from graft donor cells, obtained 360 days after TCRalphabeta/CD19-depleted stem cell transplant. Receptor source: a male patient between 2 and 10 years old who had a stem cell transplant for acute lymphoblastic leukemia, so the T cells may come from the graft donor. CDR3s include the opening cysteine and the closing phenylalanine or tryptophan. A D gene is named only where the DNA matches it firmly. The size field is filled for only some rows; it gives once, few, many or a size class.

abundance: many; j_gene: TRBJ1-1; v_gene: TRBV29-1; d_gene: .; CDR3aa: CSAHPWNTEAFF; CDR3nt: TGCAGCGCCCACCCGTGGAACACTGAAGCTTTCTTT
abundance: few; j_gene: TRBJ2-3; v_gene: TRBV6-5; d_gene: TRBD2; CDR3aa: CASSREGSSTDTQYF; CDR3nt: TGTGCCAGCAGCAGGGAGGGTTCTAGCACAGATACGCAGTATTTT
abundance: .; j_gene: TRBJ2-2; v_gene: TRBV14; d_gene: TRBD1; CDR3aa: CASRLAGTALTGELFF; CDR3nt: TGTGCCAGCAGGCTTGCCGGGACAGCTCTCACCGGGGAGCTGTTTTTT
abundance: few; j_gene: TRBJ2-1; v_gene: TRBV20-1; d_gene: .; CDR3aa: CSARDLEVYNEQFF; CDR3nt: TGCAGTGCTAGAGATCTAGAGGTTTACAATGAGCAGTTCTTC
abundance: .; j_gene: TRBJ1-6; v_gene: TRBV10-3; d_gene: .; CDR3aa: CAISESMVASGARSPLHF; CDR3nt: TGTGCCATCAGTGAGTCGATGGTGGCCTCCGGGGCCCGTTCACCCCTCCACTTT
abundance: .; j_gene: TRBJ1-4; v_gene: TRBV5-5; d_gene: .; CDR3aa: CASSLSAWGTTNEKLFF; CDR3nt: TGTGCCAGCAGCTTGTCGGCATGGGGGACAACTAATGAAAAACTGTTTTTT
abundance: few; j_gene: TRBJ2-2; v_gene: TRBV7-2; d_gene: .; CDR3aa: CASSFAGGGSGGELFF; CDR3nt: TGTGCCAGCAGCTTCGCTGGCGGAGGGTCAGGCGGGGAGCTGTTTTTT
abundance: many; j_gene: TRBJ2-1; v_gene: TRBV12-3/TRBV12-4; d_gene: TRBD2; CDR3aa: CASSLGRGTIYNEQFF; CDR3nt: TGTGCCAGCAGTTTAGGGAGAGGGACTATCTACAATGAGCAGTTCTTC
abundance: many; j_gene: TRBJ2-1; v_gene: TRBV6-2/TRBV6-3; d_gene: TRBD1; CDR3aa: CASSRQGGYNEQFF; CDR3nt: TGTGCCAGCTCAAGACAGGGGGGCTACAATGAGCAGTTCTTC
abundance: .; j_gene: TRBJ1-5; v_gene: TRBV4-1; d_gene: .; CDR3aa: CASSQEDIVNQPQHF; CDR3nt: TGCGCCAGCAGCCAAGAGGACATAGTCAATCAGCCCCAGCATTTT
abundance: few; j_gene: TRBJ2-1; v_gene: TRBV4-2; d_gene: .; CDR3aa: CASSQPGLSSYNEQFF; CDR3nt: TGTGCCAGCAGCCAACCCGGGCTGAGCTCCTACAATGAGCAGTTCTTC
abundance: few; j_gene: TRBJ1-5; v_gene: TRBV20-1; d_gene: .; CDR3aa: CSAAGAQPQHF; CDR3nt: TGCAGTGCCGCAGGGGCTCAGCCCCAGCATTTT
abundance: .; j_gene: TRBJ2-5; v_gene: TRBV28; d_gene: TRBD2; CDR3aa: CASSRTSAGQETQYF; CDR3nt: TGTGCCAGCAGTCGGACTAGCGCAGGACAAGAGACCCAGTACTTC